This entry is about one T cell receptor (beta chain). Germline-derived CDR1 and CDR2 are SGHTA and FQGNSA. Germline trimming cut 3 bases from V and 7 bases from J; bases unmatched to any gene: 5. The CDR3 runs to 14 residues. The data originate from a study of blood T cell repertoires in COVID-19. Study context: The United States, Italy and Spain provided the acute and convalescent COVID-19 samples. Nucleic acid was either cDNA or gDNA, and it came from T cells, B-cell-depleted T cells, or PBMCs.

In the original processing: Reference gene primer amplification in the assay estimated nucleated cell counts. Sequencing used immunoSEQ multiplex PCR; TCRdb keeps in-frame clones, though not all of them. The V and J calls and clone size are taken from that table; D and trimming were inferred from the DNA. The repertoire holds under 25,000 clones, with over 75% as singletons. The sequence was collected from a man aged 65 to 79 in a cohort sampled during active COVID-19. The material sequenced was peripheral blood. The gene calls are TRBV7-2 and TRBJ2-1, with 8 bases fitting TRBD1. CDR3 sequence reads: CASSFGTGGNEQFF. The CDR3 DNA sequence: TGTGCCAGCAGCTTTGGGACAGGCGGGAATGAGCAGTTCTTC.